This T cell receptor (beta chain) came from a study of T cells in Graves' hyperthyroidism and ophthalmopathy. Notes on the study in general: Blood also carried most thyroid clonotypes expanded above 0.001.

Pregnant or lactating patients were excluded, as were those with uncontrolled infection or other autoimmune disease. For the diagnoses, clinical symptoms, serum thyroxine and TRAb, thyroid ultrasound and orbital computed tomography were used. V lost 2 bases, J lost 1 base, and 21 bases lay in between. This CDR3 spans 19 amino acids. Germline values: CDR1 LGHDT, CDR2 YNNKEL (reference sequence). This clonotype appeared a few times. The antigen remains unidentified. Amplification of TCR beta CDR3 regions was performed using RNA transcripts as template. The TCR CDR3 was amplified in a first-round RT-PCR using the HTBI primer set. TCRdb reprocessed the multiplex PCR reads via MiXCR and lists one record per CDR3 protein. The table has hundreds of thousands of distinct CDR3 sequences, approximately 15% seen once.

The chain carries TRBV3-1 and TRBJ1-5; possibly TRBD1 for D (5 bases). This receptor was taken from a woman aged 30 to 39 with Graves' hyperthyroidism that later progressed to Graves' ophthalmopathy. Sequenced sample: blood. DNA for the CDR3: TGTGCCAGCAGCCAACACCTCGGGGCGGGAATCAGCAGCAATCAGCCCCAGCATTTT. Encoded protein: CASSQHLGAGISSNQPQHF.